A selection of T cell receptor beta chains follows, all from one sample in a study of blood T cell repertoires in COVID-19. Profiled with immunoSEQ multiplex PCR; TCRdb holds only in-frame clones, not every one. The table includes 280,000 or so clones, around nine tenths detected once. The sample was peripheral blood. The origin of the receptors is a woman aged 60-75 years with acute or convalescent COVID-19. Each CDR3 is given without its conserved first and last residue. Fields, in order: clone size, V gene, CDR3 protein. Rows give clone size only sometimes, using once, few, many, or a class for an expanded clone.

. TRBV18 ASSPNYEQY
. TRBV6-5 ASRSGGQAEAF
. TRBV18 ASSPRQPRGSHPDTQY
. TRBV20-1 SAKAGYGYT
few TRBV6-1 ASSEFGGSVVAYEQY
. TRBV7-8 ASSAPGQGLPY
. TRBV5-1 ASGQGAGSYEQY
few TRBV2 ASSVYPNRGVNEKLF
. TRBV4-2 ASSQDNRDSYNEQF
. TRBV6-5 ASSRFRLAEKLF
once TRBV2 ASSREEGWGNEQF
. TRBV24-1 ATSAPTDTQY
. TRBV4-1 ASSQIGVSPLH
. TRBV7-8 ASSSYEVNTIY
. TRBV7-2 ASSGAGGYNEQF
. TRBV15 ATSGGRASEKLF
. TRBV6-1 ASSERSGKGKLF
. TRBV4-1 ASSYLGGRPPGYT
. TRBV28 ASSLSGQGLDGYT
. TRBV12-5 ASGLTGSPTGGRNQPQH
. TRBV4-1 ASSLLAGGIYEQF
. TRBV15 ATSPDFRGNTDTQY
. TRBV2 ASGGTSGADTQY
. TRBV28 ASSNAGTGRSPLH
. TRBV11-2 ASSPVRNTEAF
. TRBV12-3/TRBV12-4 ASKQNTGELF
. TRBV29-1 SVWAGGGYEQY
. TRBV7-2 ASRLTGPQH
. TRBV4-1 ASSQDRTAYGYT
. TRBV7-9 ASSLVGGTGELF
. TRBV2 ASLRAAFREQF
. TRBV28 ASSSGTSFLRINSPLH
. TRBV7-9 ASSLGTGVNSPLH
. TRBV11-2 ASSSLQASYGYT
. TRBV6-2/TRBV6-3 ASSYKGTSPYEQY
. TRBV10-3 AIRARENTGELF
. TRBV5-1 ASSWGQGSNQPQH
once TRBV5-5 ASSLDRDTEAF
. TRBV4-1 ASSLSGEQF
. TRBV29-1 SVEGDRGQETQY
. TRBV15 ATSRDTLGAGSGSPLH
. TRBV4-1 ASSQVLRRTYEQY
. TRBV11-3 ASSLGGTGRISEQF
many TRBV19 ASSKKRERSGELF
. TRBV19 ASTFGLAGIYEQY
. TRBV7-3 ASSLDMNTEAF
. TRBV12-5 ASGLQGHEQF
. TRBV7-3 ASSTGRGPYNEQF
. TRBV7-9 ASSLGGDRVNTIY
. TRBV24-1 ATQGEDEQF
. TRBV28 ASSFRQDQPQH
. TRBV12-3/TRBV12-4 ASHKGGGSPLH
. TRBV14 ASSARGSSYNEQF
. TRBV15 ATSRGGSDGYT
. TRBV7-9 ASCRSGTGNYGYT
. TRBV7-9 ASSLKAAPGPQH
few TRBV9 ASSVGGTGTREY
. TRBV18 ASSPGTLGYEQY
. TRBV28 ASRLRGGSPLH
. TRBV2 ASSGREQY